This T cell receptor (beta chain) was captured in a study of blood T cell repertoires in COVID-19 (dated by TCRdb to about 2020). With regard to the full study: Samples from collaborators originated in the United States, Italy and Spain and spanned both the acute and convalescent phases of COVID-19. The prospective study material was composed of cDNA or gDNA derived from T cells, B-cell-depleted T cells, or PBMCs. The dataset comprised deeply sampled blood TCRbeta repertoires from subjects exposed to, actively infected with, or recovered from COVID-19. A freely available public database, intended as a resource for researchers studying the immune response to SARS-CoV-2, is where the repertoires were released. Samples came from the ongoing ImmuneRACE study (first 160 participants) plus 1,254 subjects from 6 global collaborators. Sample metadata almost always included a de-identified subject ID, COVID-19 status, age in years and sex. Where available, HLA class I and class II types were taken from metadata supplied by the sample provider and were not determined by assay-based typing.

The CDR3 sequence holds 15 residues, the cysteine and phenylalanine included. Left in the record is the CDR3 DNA by itself, 45 bases read in frame from the first base. Taken from the germline V gene (reference sequence), the CDR1 and CDR2 loops are LGHDT and YNNKEL. Germline trimming amounts to 0 bases on V and 6 bases on J, with 5 as the count of junction bases outside the gene matches. TCRbeta CDR3 regions were amplified from genomic DNA using the immunoSEQ Assay, a bias-controlled multiplex PCR. On the study's bioinformatics: Within the assay, amplification of reference gene primers was used to estimate how many nucleated cells each sample contained. Sequence reads were collapsed and filtered to measure the absolute abundance of every unique TCRbeta CDR3 rearrangement. Productive Simpson clonality was computed per sample as the square root of Simpson's diversity index over productive rearrangements. TCRdb re-hosts the immuneACCESS table, in-frame sequences only. Its copies lack some clones; in the studies checked, an unresolved V gene accounts for under half of them, and the cause for the rest is not known. V, J and clone size were drawn from that table, and D and trimming were deduced from the DNA. The table for this sample lists 200,000 to 250,000 clones; approximately 80% of them were counted only once. The ten largest make up 4.5% to 5% of the sample.

Collaborating institutions collected whole blood in K2EDTA tubes following their own protocols. Collaborator samples were shipped for TCRbeta analysis as frozen whole blood, isolated PBMCs, or DNA extracted from either sample type. On the study overall, not on this receptor specifically: How much clinical and demographic metadata was included differed by source and by participant, and the metadata was provided uncurated.

This clone was counted only a few times. This receptor's antigen is unknown. No much larger clone exists at a distance of one base, and base qualities are not known. This chain joins TRBV3-1 (or the pseudogene TRBV3-2) to TRBJ1-2; 9 of the junction bases match TRBD1. The sample taken for sequencing was peripheral blood. The sequence was collected from a woman of 80 years or more with active or convalescent COVID-19. The bases are TGTGCCAGCAGCCAAGATTACCGGACAGGGGATGGCTACACCTTC. Its coded protein is CASSQDYRTGDGYTF.